These T cell receptor beta chains were read from a single sample in a study of cytomegalovirus exposure and HLA in healthy donors. TCRdb's copy holds only in-frame clones and misses some; the assay was immunoSEQ multiplex PCR. The table shows 95,000 to 150,000 clones, with about three quarters occurring only once. Sequenced: PBMCs. All receptors derive from a female donor in good health and CMV-seronegative. CDR3s include the opening cysteine and the closing phenylalanine or tryptophan. A D gene is named only where the DNA matches it firmly. Clone size is not always given. Where it is, it says once, few, many or a class for expanded clones.

d_call j_call v_call clone_size cdr3_nt cdr3_aa
. TRBJ2-3 TRBV19 . TGTGCCAGTAGTATCGGCGGCGGCACAGATACGCAGTATTTT CASSIGGGTDTQYF
. TRBJ1-2 TRBV6-1 . TGTGCCAGCAGTGATAACAGGGTTGGCTACACCTTC CASSDNRVGYTF
TRBD2 TRBJ2-5 TRBV5-1 . TGCGCCAGCAGTTCCAGCGGGAGGGGCCAAGAGACCCAGTACTTC CASSSSGRGQETQYF
. TRBJ2-5 TRBV5-1 . TGCGCCAGCAGCTTGTCGGGTGGGGAGACCCAGTACTTC CASSLSGGETQYF
. TRBJ1-5 TRBV28 . TGTGCCAGCAGTTTACCAGTTAGCAATCAGCCCCAGCATTTT CASSLPVSNQPQHF
TRBD1 TRBJ1-1 TRBV5-4 . TGTGCCAGCAGCTCGGGAACAGGGGGCACGATCACTGAAGCTTTCTTT CASSSGTGGTITEAFF
. TRBJ2-5 TRBV5-1 . TGCGCCAGCAGCCTGCACCTTTCGATCGGAGAGACCCAGTACTTC CASSLHLSIGETQYF
. TRBJ1-2 TRBV9 . TGTGCCAGCAGCGTAGTCGGAGGGATTGGCTACACCTTC CASSVVGGIGYTF
. TRBJ1-4 TRBV5-1 . TGCGCCAGCAGCTTCGGGGTCACTAATGAAAAACTGTTTTTT CASSFGVTNEKLFF
TRBD2 TRBJ2-1 TRBV10-2 . TGCGCCACCATGATCCCACCCCACGGACTAGCGGTCTACAATGAGCAGTTCTTC CATMIPPHGLAVYNEQFF
TRBD1 TRBJ1-2 TRBV19 . TGTGCCAGTATCCCAGGGGGGAACTATGGCTACACCTTC CASIPGGNYGYTF
. TRBJ2-2 TRBV7-6 . TGTGCCAGCAGCTCCCGGACAGTGAACACCGGGGAGCTGTTTTTT CASSSRTVNTGELFF
. TRBJ2-7 TRBV16 . TGTGCCAGCAGCCAAGCTTCCGACTACGAGCAGTACTTC CASSQASDYEQYF
. TRBJ1-6 TRBV5-1 . TGCGCCAGCAGCTTGGCCGGGAGCTCCTATAATTCACCCCTCCACTTT CASSLAGSSYNSPLHF
. TRBJ1-4 TRBV19 few TGTGCCAGTAGTACCCCAGGGGCAACTAATGAAAAACTGTTTTTT CASSTPGATNEKLFF
. TRBJ2-7 TRBV6-1 . TGTGCCAGCAGTGATTATGGGGGCGAGCAGTACTTC CASSDYGGEQYF
. TRBJ1-1 TRBV27 . TGTGCCAGCAAGAGTTTGGGGGACTCCATGAACACTGAAGCTTTCTTT CASKSLGDSMNTEAFF
. TRBJ2-5 TRBV19 . TGTGCCAGTAGTAGGGGGGTCGGAGAGACCCAGTACTTC CASSRGVGETQYF
. TRBJ1-4 TRBV6-5 . TGTGCCAGCAGTCCCCGGAGGGGAAATGAAAAACTGTTTTTT CASSPRRGNEKLFF
TRBD1 TRBJ2-7 TRBV5-4 . TGTGCCAGCAGCCCCTGGGACAGTTCCTACGAGCAGTACTTC CASSPWDSSYEQYF
. TRBJ1-6 TRBV27 . TGTGCCAGCAGACGTACAGGGCTCACCTATAATTCACCCCTCCACTTT CASRRTGLTYNSPLHF
TRBD1 TRBJ1-2 TRBV6-1 . TGTGCCAGCAGTGAAGCAGGGACAGGGAAAGCCTATGGCTACACCTTC CASSEAGTGKAYGYTF
. TRBJ2-7 TRBV2 . TGTGCCAGCGAGGTTGTCGGGTCCTACGAGCAGTACTTC CASEVVGSYEQYF
. TRBJ1-2 TRBV2 . TGTGCCAGCAGTGAAAGGGGGGGGCGTTCCTCCACCTTC CASSERGGRSSTF
. TRBJ2-5 TRBV2 . TGTGCCAGCAGTGAAGCCGCGACGTTCAGGGAGACCCAGTACTTC CASSEAATFRETQYF
. TRBJ2-1 TRBV2 . TGTGCCAGCAGTGAGGGCAGAATCAATGAGCAGTTCTTC CASSEGRINEQFF
TRBD1 TRBJ2-3 TRBV28 . TGTGCCAGCAGTTCTTGGACAGGCGAGGCAGATACGCAGTATTTT CASSSWTGEADTQYF
. TRBJ1-2 TRBV28 once TGTGCCAGCAGTCCCCGGACAGTTCCCTATGGCTACACCTTC CASSPRTVPYGYTF
. TRBJ1-1 TRBV5-4 . TGTGCCAGCAGGGGGCGTTTGAACACTGAAGCTTTCTTT CASRGRLNTEAFF
TRBD1 TRBJ2-6 TRBV5-1 . TGCGCCAGCAGCCCCAGGGGGCGATCCGGGGCCAACGTCCTGACTTTC CASSPRGRSGANVLTF
. TRBJ1-3 TRBV27 . TGTGCCAGCAGTTCCGGAGTAAGCTCTGGAAACACCATATATTTT CASSSGVSSGNTIYF
. TRBJ2-2 TRBV15 . TGTGCCACCAGATCGGGACACAGCACCGGGGAGCTGTTTTTT CATRSGHSTGELFF
. TRBJ2-3 TRBV7-6 . TGTGCCAGCAGCTACAGGGGTGGCGGGGGGACCTTCACAGATACGCAGTATTTT CASSYRGGGGTFTDTQYF
. TRBJ1-6 TRBV7-3 . TGTGCCAGCAGCTTAAGATCCCAGGATTCACCCCTCCACTTT CASSLRSQDSPLHF
TRBD1 TRBJ2-7 TRBV18 . TGTGCCGGCTCAACCGGGACAGGGGCTTACGAGCAGTACTTC CAGSTGTGAYEQYF
TRBD2 TRBJ2-5 TRBV2 few TGTGCCAGCATTCAGGGGTTAGCGGGAGTGGGTGTCCAGACCCAGTACTTC CASIQGLAGVGVQTQYF
. TRBJ2-4 TRBV2 . TGTGCCAGCAGGCCGGGTGGCAGCAAAAACATTCAGTACTTC CASRPGGSKNIQYF
. TRBJ1-2 TRBV28 . TGTGCCAGCCAAAGGGCCGGATCCCGGAGGAACTATGGCTACACCTTC CASQRAGSRRNYGYTF
TRBD2 TRBJ2-3 TRBV19 . TGTGCCAGTAGTAGCGGGGGGTCCACAGATACGCAGTATTTT CASSSGGSTDTQYF
. TRBJ2-1 TRBV7-9 . TGTGCCAGCAGCTTAGGCCCCCTCTGGCGGCCCTTTGAGAATGAGCAGTTCTTC CASSLGPLWRPFENEQFF
TRBD1 TRBJ1-1 TRBV5-4 . TGTGCCAGCAGCTCCATCGACAGGGGGCTTACTGAAGCTTTCTTT CASSSIDRGLTEAFF
. TRBJ2-5 TRBV7-2 . TGTGCCAGCACCCTAGGGGTGGCCCAAGAGACCCAGTACTTC CASTLGVAQETQYF
. TRBJ1-4 TRBV7-6 . TGTGCCACCGGGACTCCAACTAATGAAAAACTGTTTTTT CATGTPTNEKLFF
. TRBJ1-1 TRBV15 . TGTGCCACCAGCAGAGATCCCCTGGAGTTGGGCACTGAAGCTTTCTTT CATSRDPLELGTEAFF
. TRBJ2-7 TRBV6-6 . TGTGCCAGCACCCACAGTAGCGCAAATACCTACGAGCAGTACTTC CASTHSSANTYEQYF
. TRBJ2-5 TRBV10-3 . TGTGCCATCAGTGAGTCCGGAGAGACCCAGTACTTC CAISESGETQYF
. TRBJ2-7 TRBV27 . TGTGCCAGCAGTTTATCAGCGGCGGGCCCCTTGAAGCAGTACTTC CASSLSAAGPLKQYF
TRBD1 TRBJ1-4 TRBV27 . TGTGCCAGCAGTGACAGGGGGAATGAAAAACTGTTTTTT CASSDRGNEKLFF
TRBD1 TRBJ2-7 TRBV5-6 . TGTGCCAGCAGCTTGGGGACAGGACGCCTCGAGCAGTACTTC CASSLGTGRLEQYF
. TRBJ2-5 TRBV10-3 few TGTGCCATCAGTGGCAGTTCACAGGAGACCCAGTACTTC CAISGSSQETQYF
TRBD1 TRBJ1-4 TRBV30 . TGTGCCTGGAGTACCAGGACAGGGCCGAATGAAAAACTGTTTTTT CAWSTRTGPNEKLFF
. TRBJ1-5 TRBV2 few TGTGCCAGCAGTGAAGCGGGGCAGGGCCGCTATCAGCCCCAGCATTTT CASSEAGQGRYQPQHF
. TRBJ2-1 TRBV25-1 . TGTGCCAGCCGGGACATAGAAGGCCATGAGCAGTTCTTC CASRDIEGHEQFF
TRBD2 TRBJ2-2 TRBV6-6 . TGTGCCAGCAGTTACTCTCGGGGGGGAGTGACCGGGGAGCTGTTTTTT CASSYSRGGVTGELFF
TRBD1 TRBJ2-1 TRBV5-8 . TGTGCCAGCAGCTTGGAGGTGACAGGGGTGCTACATGAGCAGTTCTTC CASSLEVTGVLHEQFF
TRBD1 TRBJ2-5 TRBV18 . TGTGCCAGCTCAGGACAGGGAAAAGAGACCCAGTACTTC CASSGQGKETQYF
. TRBJ2-1 TRBV6-5 . TGTGCCAGCAGTTACGGGGGGTCCTACAATGAGCAGTTCTTC CASSYGGSYNEQFF